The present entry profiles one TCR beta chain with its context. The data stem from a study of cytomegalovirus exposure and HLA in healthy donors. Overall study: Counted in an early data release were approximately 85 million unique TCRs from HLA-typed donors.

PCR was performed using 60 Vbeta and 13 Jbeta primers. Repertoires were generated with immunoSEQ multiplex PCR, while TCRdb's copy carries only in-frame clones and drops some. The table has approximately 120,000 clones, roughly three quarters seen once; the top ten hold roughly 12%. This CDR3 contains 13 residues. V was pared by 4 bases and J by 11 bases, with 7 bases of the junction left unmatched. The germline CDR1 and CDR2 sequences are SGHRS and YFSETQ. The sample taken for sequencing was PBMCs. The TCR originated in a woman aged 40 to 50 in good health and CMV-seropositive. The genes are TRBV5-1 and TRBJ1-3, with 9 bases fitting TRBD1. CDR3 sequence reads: CASSTGQGGAIYF. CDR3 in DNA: TGCGCCAGCAGCACGGGACAGGGAGGTGCCATATATTTT.